This entry describes one T cell receptor (beta chain). The read comes to an end 3 residues before the CDR3 does, leaving the germline J gene to fill in the end. The sample originates from a study of T cells in women clearing cervical HPV infection. Study in general: Blood came at first lesion visit for cases, post-clearance for controls.

The CDR3 totals 14 residues. Germline lookup yields CDR1 SGHTA and CDR2 FQGNSA. Genomic DNA, averaging roughly 1,200 ng per sample, yielded TCR beta CDR3 via immunoSEQ. The protocol was immunoSEQ multiplex PCR, while the TCRdb copy is restricted to in-frame clones and leaves out a portion. The sample includes around 39,000 clones. This receptor was taken from a woman between 18 and 70 years old with a cervical HPV16 infection that either progressed to CIN3+ or cleared (not recorded which). The chain has TRBV7-2 and TRBJ2-4; 9 positions agree with TRBD1. The sample consisted of blood buffy coat. CDR3 DNA, as far as it was read: TGTGCCAGCAGCTCTTACAGGGGGCCGGGTGGT. As protein: CASSSYRGPGG. The whole CDR3 region reads CASSSYRGPGGQYF.